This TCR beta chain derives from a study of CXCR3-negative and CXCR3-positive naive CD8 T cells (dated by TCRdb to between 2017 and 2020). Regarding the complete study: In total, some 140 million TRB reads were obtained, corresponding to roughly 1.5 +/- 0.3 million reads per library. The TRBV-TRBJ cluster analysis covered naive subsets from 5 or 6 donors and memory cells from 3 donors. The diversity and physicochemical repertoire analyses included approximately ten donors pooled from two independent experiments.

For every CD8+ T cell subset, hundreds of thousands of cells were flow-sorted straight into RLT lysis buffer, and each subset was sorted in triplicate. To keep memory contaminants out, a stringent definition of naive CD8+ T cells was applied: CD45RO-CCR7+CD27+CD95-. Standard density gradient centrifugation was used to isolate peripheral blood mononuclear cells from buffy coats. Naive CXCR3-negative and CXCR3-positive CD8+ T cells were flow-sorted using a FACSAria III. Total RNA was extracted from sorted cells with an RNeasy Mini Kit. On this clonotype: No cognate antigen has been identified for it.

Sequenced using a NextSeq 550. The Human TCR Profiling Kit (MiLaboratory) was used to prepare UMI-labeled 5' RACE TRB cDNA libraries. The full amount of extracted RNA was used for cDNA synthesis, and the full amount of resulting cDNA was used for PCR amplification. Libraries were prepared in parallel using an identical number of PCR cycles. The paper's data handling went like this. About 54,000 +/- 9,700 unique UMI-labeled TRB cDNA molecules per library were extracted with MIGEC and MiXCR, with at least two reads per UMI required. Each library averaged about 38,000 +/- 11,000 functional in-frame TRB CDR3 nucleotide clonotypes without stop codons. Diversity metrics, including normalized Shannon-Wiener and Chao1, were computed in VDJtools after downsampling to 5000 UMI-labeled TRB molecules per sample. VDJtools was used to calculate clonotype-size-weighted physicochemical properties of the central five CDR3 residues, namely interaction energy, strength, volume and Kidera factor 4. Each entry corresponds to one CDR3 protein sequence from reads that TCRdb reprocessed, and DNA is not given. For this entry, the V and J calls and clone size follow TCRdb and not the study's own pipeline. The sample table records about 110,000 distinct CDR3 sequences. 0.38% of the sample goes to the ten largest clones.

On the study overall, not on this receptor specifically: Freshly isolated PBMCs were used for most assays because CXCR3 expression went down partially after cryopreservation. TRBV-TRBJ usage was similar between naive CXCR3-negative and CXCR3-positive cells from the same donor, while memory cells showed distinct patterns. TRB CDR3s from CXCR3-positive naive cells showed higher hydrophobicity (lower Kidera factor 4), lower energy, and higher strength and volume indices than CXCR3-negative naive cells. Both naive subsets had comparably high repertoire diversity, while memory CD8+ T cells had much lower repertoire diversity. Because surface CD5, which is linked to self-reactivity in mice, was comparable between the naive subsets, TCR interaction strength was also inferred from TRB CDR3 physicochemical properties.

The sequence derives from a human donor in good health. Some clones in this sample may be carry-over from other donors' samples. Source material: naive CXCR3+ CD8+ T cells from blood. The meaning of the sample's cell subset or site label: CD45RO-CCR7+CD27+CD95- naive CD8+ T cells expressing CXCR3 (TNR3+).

The CDR3 protein sequence reads: CSARRGEGYEQYF. The chain is assembled from TRBV20-1 and TRBJ2-7; without DNA, the TCRdb call of TRBD2 cannot be checked. The CDR3 sequence holds 13 residues, the cysteine and phenylalanine included. DNA was not recorded. CDR1 DFQATT and CDR2 SNEGSKA are derived from the germline V gene (reference sequence).